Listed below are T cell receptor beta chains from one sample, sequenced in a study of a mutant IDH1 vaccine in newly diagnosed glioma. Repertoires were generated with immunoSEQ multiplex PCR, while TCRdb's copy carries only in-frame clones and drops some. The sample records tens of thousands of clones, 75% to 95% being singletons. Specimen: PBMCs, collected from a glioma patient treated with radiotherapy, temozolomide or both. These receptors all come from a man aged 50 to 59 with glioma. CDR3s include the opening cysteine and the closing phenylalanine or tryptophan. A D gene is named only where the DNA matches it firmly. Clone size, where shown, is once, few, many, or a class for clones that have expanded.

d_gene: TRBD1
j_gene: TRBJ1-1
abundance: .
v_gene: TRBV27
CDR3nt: TGTGCCAGCAGTTTATCGGGGACAGCTAACACTGAAGCTTTCTTT
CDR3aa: CASSLSGTANTEAFF

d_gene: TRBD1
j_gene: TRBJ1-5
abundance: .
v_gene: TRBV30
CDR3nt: TGTGCCTGGAGGGGACAGGGCAATCAGCCCCAGCATTTT
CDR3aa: CAWRGQGNQPQHF

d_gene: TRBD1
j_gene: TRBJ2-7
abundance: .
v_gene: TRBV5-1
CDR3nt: TGCGCCAGCAGCCCTAGTGGACAGGGATTACTAGAGCAGTACTTC
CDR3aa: CASSPSGQGLLEQYF

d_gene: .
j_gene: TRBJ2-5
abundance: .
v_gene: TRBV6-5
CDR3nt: TGTGCCAGCAGTCGGGGACGCAATAGGATGGAGACCCAGTACTTC
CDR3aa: CASSRGRNRMETQYF

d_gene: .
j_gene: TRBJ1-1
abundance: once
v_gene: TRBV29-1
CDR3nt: TGCAGCGTTGGCGGCCGCTCCCCCCTTGAAGCTTTCTTT
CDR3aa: CSVGGRSPLEAFF

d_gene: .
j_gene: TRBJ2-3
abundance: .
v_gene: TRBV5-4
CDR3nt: TGTGCCAGTCGGAAAACTCCCGGGGGTACGCAGTATTTT
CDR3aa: CASRKTPGGTQYF

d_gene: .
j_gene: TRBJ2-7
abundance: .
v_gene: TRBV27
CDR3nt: TGTGCCAGCAGTTTCGGGAATAGTGAGAGCGAGCAGTACTTC
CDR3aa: CASSFGNSESEQYF

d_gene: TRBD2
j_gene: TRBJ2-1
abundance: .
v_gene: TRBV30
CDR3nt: TGTGCCTGGAGTGTAATGGCGGGAGGCGGTAATGAGCAGTTCTTC
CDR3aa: CAWSVMAGGGNEQFF

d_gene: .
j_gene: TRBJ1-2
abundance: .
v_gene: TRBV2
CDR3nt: TGTGCCAGCAGTGGGAGTGGTCCAGCCTATGGCTACACCTTC
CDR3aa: CASSGSGPAYGYTF

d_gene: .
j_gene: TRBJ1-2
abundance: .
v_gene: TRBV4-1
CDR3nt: TGCGCCAGCAGCCCCCGGGTGGAGGCTAACTATGGCTACACCTTC
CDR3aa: CASSPRVEANYGYTF

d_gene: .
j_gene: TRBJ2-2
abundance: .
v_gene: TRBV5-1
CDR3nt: TGCGCCAGCAGCTTAACGACAGGGAACACCGGGGAGCTGTTTTTT
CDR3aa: CASSLTTGNTGELFF

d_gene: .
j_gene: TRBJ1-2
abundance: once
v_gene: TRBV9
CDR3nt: TGTGCCAGCAGCGTAGGTGGGGGAAATGGCTACACCTTC
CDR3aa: CASSVGGGNGYTF

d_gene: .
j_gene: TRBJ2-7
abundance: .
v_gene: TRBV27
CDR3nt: TGTGCCAGCAGTCGGGACGGGGTAGAGCAGTACTTC
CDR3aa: CASSRDGVEQYF

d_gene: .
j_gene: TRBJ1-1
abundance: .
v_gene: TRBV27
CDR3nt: TGTGCCAGCAGTGATATAGGGGTGGCAGCTGAAGCTTTCTTT
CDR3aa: CASSDIGVAAEAFF

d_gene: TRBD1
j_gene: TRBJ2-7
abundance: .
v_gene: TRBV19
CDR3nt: TGTGCCAGTAGTATGTCGCGGACAGGGAACTACGAGCAGTACTTC
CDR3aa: CASSMSRTGNYEQYF

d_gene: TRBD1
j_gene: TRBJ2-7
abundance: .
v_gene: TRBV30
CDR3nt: TGTGCCTGGACCACAGGGGGCAGGTACGAGCAGTACTTC
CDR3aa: CAWTTGGRYEQYF

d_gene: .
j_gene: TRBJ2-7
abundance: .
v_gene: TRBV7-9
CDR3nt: TGTGCCAGCAGCTTAGGGCGCCGTAGCGGAGCCCCCTACGAGCAGTACTTC
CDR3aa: CASSLGRRSGAPYEQYF

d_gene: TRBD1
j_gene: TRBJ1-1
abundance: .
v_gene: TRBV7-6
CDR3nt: TGTGCCAGCAGCCCCCGACAGGGTGATTACGTCACTGAAGCTTTCTTT
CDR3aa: CASSPRQGDYVTEAFF

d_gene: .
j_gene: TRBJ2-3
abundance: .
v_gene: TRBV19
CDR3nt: TGTGCCAGTAGTAGGCCGGGGGACACAGATACGCAGTATTTT
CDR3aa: CASSRPGDTDTQYF

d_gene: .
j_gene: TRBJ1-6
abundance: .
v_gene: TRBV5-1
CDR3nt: TGCGCCAGCAGCTTGGGGGGCCCCAATTCACCCCTCCACTTT
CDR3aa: CASSLGGPNSPLHF

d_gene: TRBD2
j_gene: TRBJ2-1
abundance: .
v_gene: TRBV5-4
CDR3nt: TGTGCCAGCAGCTTGGATAGCGGGGGGGCGAGTGAGCAGTTCTTC
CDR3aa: CASSLDSGGASEQFF

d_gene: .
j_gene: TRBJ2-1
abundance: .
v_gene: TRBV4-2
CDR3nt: TGTGCCAGCAGCCCCACCTTGAGGGGGTTTATCTACAATGAGCAGTTCTTC
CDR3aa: CASSPTLRGFIYNEQFF

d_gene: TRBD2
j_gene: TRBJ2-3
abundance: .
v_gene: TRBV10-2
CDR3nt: TGCGCCAGCAGTCTAGCGGGGAGCACAGATACGCAGTATTTT
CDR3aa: CASSLAGSTDTQYF

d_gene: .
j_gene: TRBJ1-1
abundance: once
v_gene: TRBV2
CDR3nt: TGTGCCAGCAGAGGGCAGGGAGCTTTCTTT
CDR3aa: CASRGQGAFF

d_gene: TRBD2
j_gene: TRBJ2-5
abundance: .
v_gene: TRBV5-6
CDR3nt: TGTGCCAGCAGCCCCGGTCAAGGGACTAGCGGGGGCGAGACCCAGTACTTC
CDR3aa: CASSPGQGTSGGETQYF

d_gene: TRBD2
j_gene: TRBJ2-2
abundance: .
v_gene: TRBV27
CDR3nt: TGTGCCAGCAGCGGGGGCGGCCTAGCGGGGGGCAACACCGGGGAGCTGTTTTTT
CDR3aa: CASSGGGLAGGNTGELFF

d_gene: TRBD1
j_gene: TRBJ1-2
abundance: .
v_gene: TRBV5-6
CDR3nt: TGTGCCAGCAGCTCGGGACAGGGGTCCGGCTACACCTTC
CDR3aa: CASSSGQGSGYTF

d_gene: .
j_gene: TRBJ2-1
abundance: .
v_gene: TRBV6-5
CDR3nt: TGTGCCAGCAGAAGGGGGTCCTACTACAATGAGCAGTTCTTC
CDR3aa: CASRRGSYYNEQFF

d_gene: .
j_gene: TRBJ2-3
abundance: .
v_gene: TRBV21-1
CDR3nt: TGTGCCAGCAGCAAAGAAGGTTTGAGAGGACTAGCGGGAGGGCAGACAGATACGCAGTATTTT
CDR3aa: CASSKEGLRGLAGGQTDTQYF

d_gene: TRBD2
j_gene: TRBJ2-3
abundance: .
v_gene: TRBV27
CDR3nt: TGTGCCAGCACCGAACCGGGGGGGGACACAGATACGCAGTATTTT
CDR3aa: CASTEPGGDTDTQYF

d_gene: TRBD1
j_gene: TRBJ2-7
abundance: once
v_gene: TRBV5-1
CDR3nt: TGCGCCAGCAGCCGGGACAGGGACTCCTACGAGCAGTACTTC
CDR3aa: CASSRDRDSYEQYF

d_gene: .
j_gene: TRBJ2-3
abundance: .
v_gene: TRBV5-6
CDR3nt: TGTGCCAGCAGCCCGGGCCGGACAGATACGCAGTATTTT
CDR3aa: CASSPGRTDTQYF

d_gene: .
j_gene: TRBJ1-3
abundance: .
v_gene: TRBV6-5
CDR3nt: TGTGCCAGCAGCGCCTCAGCCTACTCTGGAAACACCATATATTTT
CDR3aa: CASSASAYSGNTIYF

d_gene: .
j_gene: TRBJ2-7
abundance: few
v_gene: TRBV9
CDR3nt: TGTGCCAGCAGCCCGACGGGGCGCGAGCAGTACTTC
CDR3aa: CASSPTGREQYF

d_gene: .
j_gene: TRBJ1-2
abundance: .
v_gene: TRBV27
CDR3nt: TGTGCCAGCAGTTTAGGGGGCGCGCTAGGTGGCTACACCTTC
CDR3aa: CASSLGGALGGYTF

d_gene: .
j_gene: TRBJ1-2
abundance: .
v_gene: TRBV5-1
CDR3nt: TGCGCCAGCAGCTTGTCCGCGGCGGGGAACTATGGCTACACCTTC
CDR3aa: CASSLSAAGNYGYTF

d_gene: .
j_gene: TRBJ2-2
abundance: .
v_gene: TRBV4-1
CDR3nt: TGCGCCAGCAGCCCCCCTGCGCCGGGAACCGGGGAGCTGTTTTTT
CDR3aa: CASSPPAPGTGELFF

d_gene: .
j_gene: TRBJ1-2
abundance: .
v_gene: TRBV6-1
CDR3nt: TGTGCCAGCACCAAATCGGACAGTTCTAACTATGGCTACACCTTC
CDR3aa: CASTKSDSSNYGYTF

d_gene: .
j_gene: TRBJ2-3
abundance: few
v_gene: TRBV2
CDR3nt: TGTGCCAGCACCACCCGCGGGCGGGACAGAAACACAGATACGCAGTATTTT
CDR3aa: CASTTRGRDRNTDTQYF

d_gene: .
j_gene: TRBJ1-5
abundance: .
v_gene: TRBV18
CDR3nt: TGTGCCAGCTCACCACCTATAAGAGGTAGGGACCGGACATCGCCCCAGCATTTT
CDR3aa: CASSPPIRGRDRTSPQHF

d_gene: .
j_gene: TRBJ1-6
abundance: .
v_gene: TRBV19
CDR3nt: TGTGCCAGTAGTATAGCCGGGAACTACAATTCACCCCTCCACTTT
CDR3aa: CASSIAGNYNSPLHF

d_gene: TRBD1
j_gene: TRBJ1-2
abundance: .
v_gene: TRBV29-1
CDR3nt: TGCAGCGTTGAAAGTGTGGGGCAGGGGGCGGGGGGCTACACCTTC
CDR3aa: CSVESVGQGAGGYTF

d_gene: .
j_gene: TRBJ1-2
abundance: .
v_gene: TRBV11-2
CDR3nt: TGTGCCAGCAGCTTAGCTGGAGCTAACTATGGCTACACCTTC
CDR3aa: CASSLAGANYGYTF

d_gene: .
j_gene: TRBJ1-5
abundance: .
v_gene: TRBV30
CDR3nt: TGTGCCTGGAGTAGGGGGAATAGCAATCAGCCCCAGCATTTT
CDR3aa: CAWSRGNSNQPQHF

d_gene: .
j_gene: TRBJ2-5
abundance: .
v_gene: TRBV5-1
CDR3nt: TGCGCCAGCAGCTTGAGCCCAGGGGGGACCCAAGAGACCCAGTACTTC
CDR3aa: CASSLSPGGTQETQYF

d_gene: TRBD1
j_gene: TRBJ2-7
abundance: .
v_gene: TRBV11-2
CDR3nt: TGTGCCAGCAGCCCTCGCTCCACAGGGGGGACAAACGAGCAGTACTTC
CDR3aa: CASSPRSTGGTNEQYF

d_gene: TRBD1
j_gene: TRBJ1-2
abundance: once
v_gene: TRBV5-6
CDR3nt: TGTGCCAGCAGCTTGGCGACAGGGAACAACTATGGCTACACCTTC
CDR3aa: CASSLATGNNYGYTF

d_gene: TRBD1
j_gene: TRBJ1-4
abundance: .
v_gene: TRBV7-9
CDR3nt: TGTGCCAGCAGCTTAGGAGGGGGCTTGGGTGAAAAACTGTTTTTT
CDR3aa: CASSLGGGLGEKLFF

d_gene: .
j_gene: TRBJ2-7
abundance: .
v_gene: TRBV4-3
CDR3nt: TGCGCCAGCAGCCAAGTTCTGGGGCACTACGAGCAGTACTTC
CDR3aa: CASSQVLGHYEQYF

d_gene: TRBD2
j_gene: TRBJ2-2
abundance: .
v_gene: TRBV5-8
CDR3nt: TGTGCCAGCAGCTTCCGACTAGCGGGAGTCACCGGGGAGCTGTTTTTT
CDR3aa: CASSFRLAGVTGELFF

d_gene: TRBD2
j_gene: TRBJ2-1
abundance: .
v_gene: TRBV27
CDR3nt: TGTGCCAGCAGTTTACCCGGACTAGCGGGAGCAGGCAATGAGCAGTTCTTC
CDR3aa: CASSLPGLAGAGNEQFF

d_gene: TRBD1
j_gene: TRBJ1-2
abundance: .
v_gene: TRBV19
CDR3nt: TGTGCCAGTACCGACCGGGACAGGGACCTACATGGCTACACCTTC
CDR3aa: CASTDRDRDLHGYTF

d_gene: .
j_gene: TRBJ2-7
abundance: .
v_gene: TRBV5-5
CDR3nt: TGTGCCAGCAGCTTGGGGATGAATTCAGGGCGCGAGCAGTACTTC
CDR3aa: CASSLGMNSGREQYF

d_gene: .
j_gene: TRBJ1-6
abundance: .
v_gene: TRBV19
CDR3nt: TGTGCCAGTAGTTTGGGATGGCGTGGACGGCACGTTAATTCACCCCTCCACTTT
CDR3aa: CASSLGWRGRHVNSPLHF

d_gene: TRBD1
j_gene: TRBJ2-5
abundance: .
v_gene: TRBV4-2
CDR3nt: TGTGCCAGCAGCCAAGAGGGAACCAGGGGGCGCAAAGAGACCCAGTACTTC
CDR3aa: CASSQEGTRGRKETQYF

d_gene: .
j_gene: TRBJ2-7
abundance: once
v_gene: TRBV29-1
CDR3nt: TGCAGCGTCGCGGGCCGCGGGACCTACGAGCAGTACTTC
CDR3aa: CSVAGRGTYEQYF